Below are 12 T cell receptor beta chains sequenced from a single sample in a study of a mutant IDH1 vaccine in newly diagnosed glioma. Regarding time point: baseline, week 1 (first vaccination visit). Treatment: pre-vaccination baseline after standard-of-care therapy. Clones were read by immunoSEQ multiplex PCR, and TCRdb kept only the in-frame ones, dropping some. The repertoire has tens of thousands of clones, roughly 80% of them found once; the top ten carry roughly a fifth. This specimen was PBMCs, taken from a glioma patient treated with radiotherapy, temozolomide or both. The receptors shown here come from a man aged 18 to 29 with glioma.

J is TRBJ1-1 and V is TRBV7-9; no firm D call. Germline CDR1 SEHNR, CDR2 FQNEAQ (reference sequence). CDR3 size: 11 residues. The V end was cut by 1 base, the J end by 10 bases, with 7 bases between. CDR3 region: CASSLGPGAFF. In nucleotides, the CDR3 is TGTGCCAGCAGCTTAGGGCCCGGAGCTTTCTTT. The complete variable domain, with remaining parts taken from reference TRBV7-9 and TRBJ1-1, reads DTGVSQNPRHKITKRGQNVTFRCDPISEHNRLYWYRQTLGQGPEFLTYFQNEAQLEKSRLLSDRFSAERPKGSFSTLEIQRTEQGDSAMYLCASSLGPGAFFGQGTRLTVV.

The CDR3 loop reads CASSTGYGYTF. The DNA for the CDR3 is TGCGCCAGCAGTACAGGTTATGGCTACACCTTC. The chain has TRBV5-1 and TRBJ1-2; a possible D gene is TRBD1 (5 bases). The germline gives CDR1 SGHRS, CDR2 YFSETQ. The ends were cut back, 5 bases at V and 5 bases at J, with 7 bases in the middle. The CDR3 is 11 residues long.

In DNA, the CDR3 is TGCGCCAGCAGCTTGGAATACGAGCAGTACTTC. Encoded protein: CASSLEYEQYF. This chain connects TRBV5-1 to TRBJ2-7, with unresolved D. CDR1 SGHRS and CDR2 YFSETQ come from the germline V gene. The CDR3 loop spans 11 amino acids. V dropped 0 bases and J dropped 4 bases, with 2 bases sitting between them.

V gene TRBV18 combines with J gene TRBJ2-2; 9 nucleotides line up with TRBD1. After removal of 6 bases from V and 10 bases from J, the junction contained 15 bases not matched to a gene. This CDR3 has 16 amino acids. CDR1 and CDR2 (germline): KGHSH, LQKENI. This chain's CDR3 is CASSRPGQGQRVELFF. In DNA form, the CDR3 reads TGTGCCAGCTCGCGGCCGGGACAGGGCCAAAGGGTGGAGCTGTTTTTT.

The J gene is TRBJ1-2, the V gene TRBV30; D unclear. Germline loops: CDR1 GTSNPN, CDR2 SVGIG (reference sequence). Trimming shortened V by 4 bases and J by 6 bases, and 12 bases separated the two germline ends. The CDR3 extends over 12 amino acids. The CDR3 DNA follows: TGTGCCTGGACCCGGGGATACCATGGCTACACCTTC. Its translation: CAWTRGYHGYTF.

The chain carries TRBV7-2 and TRBJ2-5; 12 bases are shared with TRBD2. The ends lost 9 bases at V and 5 bases at J; junction bases unmatched: 10. Per the germline V gene, CDR1 is SGHTA and CDR2 is FQGNSA. This CDR3 comprises 15 residues. In nucleotides, the CDR3 is TGTGCCAGTCTAGCGGGAGGGCCCCCGGGGGAGACCCAGTACTTC. Translation gives CASLAGGPPGETQYF.

This clone appeared a single time. The chain is built from TRBV27 and TRBJ2-2; TRBD1 matches at 11 bases. The length of the CDR3 is 15 residues. Per germline, CDR1 MNHEY and CDR2 SMNVEV (reference sequence). Trimming cost V 10 bases and J 5 bases; bases outside gene matches: 9. CDR3 protein: CATQKDRGLTGELFF. The CDR3, as DNA: TGTGCCACCCAGAAGGACAGGGGGCTTACCGGGGAGCTGTTTTTT.

The V and J genes are TRBV19 and TRBJ2-2; 7 positions agree with TRBD1. Looked up from germline, CDR1 is LNHDA and CDR2 is SQIVND (reference sequence). This CDR3 comprises 13 residues. V lost 3 bases and J lost 6; bases outside the gene matches: 1. CDR3 region: CASSIDRAGELFF. The CDR3 DNA sequence: TGTGCCAGTAGTATTGACAGGGCCGGGGAGCTGTTTTTT.

V and J are TRBV18 and TRBJ2-1; either TRBD1 or TRBD2 may supply D (6 bases each). The CDR3 loop spans 16 amino acids. Germline V CDR1 and CDR2: KGHSH, LQKENI. Trimming cost V 1 base and J 4 bases, with 14 bases left between them. In nucleotides, the CDR3 is TGTGCCAGCTCACCACTGGGGGGCAGTCGGTACAATGAGCAGTTCTTC. It translates to CASSPLGGSRYNEQFF.

The V call is TRBV30, the J call TRBJ1-1; D is ambiguous. CDR1 and CDR2 (germline): GTSNPN, SVGIG (reference sequence). The CDR3 spans 14 residues. The V and J ends lost 2 bases and 10 bases respectively, with 20 bases between them. The CDR3 region is CAWSSGTGSGAAFF. The CDR3 DNA is TGTGCCTGGAGTTCGGGCACGGGGTCGGGAGCAGCTTTCTTT.

V is TRBV5-1 and J is TRBJ2-7; D is perhaps TRBD1 (6 bases). The CDR3 spans 12 residues. Between the trimmed V and J ends, which lost 4 bases and 9 bases, there was a span of 14 bases. In germline, CDR1 is SGHRS, CDR2 YFSETQ. The CDR3 sequence: CASSLGQFGQYF. The CDR3 nucleotides read TGCGCCAGCAGCCTGGGACAATTTGGGCAGTACTTC.

This clone was counted a single time. The gene calls are TRBV10-3 and TRBJ1-2; no definite D call. Germline-derived CDR1 and CDR2 are ENHRY and SYGVKD. Trimming took 5 bases from V and 2 from J, leaving 6 bases between them. CDR3 length equals 12 residues. The CDR3 nucleotides are TGTGCCATCAGTAAGGACAACTATGGCTACACCTTC. It translates to CAISKDNYGYTF.